This TCR beta chain appears in the sequencing data of a study of blood T cell repertoires in COVID-19. About the study: Sites across the United States, Italy and Spain contributed samples from acute and convalescent COVID-19. The analysed material was cDNA or gDNA that came from T cells, B-cell-depleted T cells, or PBMCs.

The CDR3 loop spans 13 amino acids. The V and J ends lost 5 bases and 8 bases, in that order; junction bases with no gene match: 7. Germline CDR1 reads SGHTA; CDR2 reads FQGNSA. Study processing details: Nucleated cell counts were estimated from reference gene primer amplification. Libraries were prepared by immunoSEQ multiplex PCR; TCRdb keeps only in-frame clonotypes and omits some of them. V and J calls and clone size are given by that table; D and trimming were obtained from the DNA. The sample includes tens of thousands of clones, around 83% of them seen just once. The chain has TRBV7-2 and TRBJ2-3; the match to TRBD2 covers 7 bases. The receptor comes from an elderly man with acute or convalescent COVID-19. Sequencing used peripheral blood. In DNA, the CDR3 is TGTGCCAGCAGCCCCGACTGGGGGGGTACGCAGTATTTT. The encoded protein is CASSPDWGGTQYF.